This TCR beta chain was sequenced for a study of patients and donors after allogeneic stem cell transplantation. This clonotype was observed a few times. V was shortened by 2 bases and J by 3 bases, with 14 bases between the two germline ends. This CDR3 spans 15 amino acids. TCRdb re-derived calls from the RT-PCR reads in MiXCR, one entry per CDR3 protein. The data contain roughly 960,000 distinct CDR3 sequences, 18% of them singletons. The sequence was collected from a human donor who was either an allogeneic HSCT recipient or a stem cell or donor lymphocyte infusion donor (not recorded which). It is not recorded whose cells these are; they may come from a transplant donor. The sample taken for sequencing was blood, either unsorted or a sorted T cell fraction (not recorded which). The chain couples TRBV12-3 or TRBV12-4 to TRBJ2-7; TRBD1 might be the D (6 bases). This CDR3 reads CASSLRAGASYEQYF. DNA of the CDR3: TGTGCCAGCAGTTTACGGGCAGGGGCCAGCTACGAGCAGTACTTC.